The 24 T cell receptor beta chains below were found in one sample sequenced in a study of CD8 T cells in Susac syndrome. RNA in amounts of roughly 0.5 to 1 ug was reverse transcribed with random hexamers. Each CDR3 protein gets one entry after TCRdb re-called the immunoSEQ multiplex PCR reads with MiXCR. This table holds about 150,000 distinct CDR3 sequences, about 94% found once. Sequencing was done on a sample of CD8+ T cells from PBMCs. The receptor source for this set is a human donor with multiple sclerosis.

The V gene is TRBV4-2, the J gene TRBJ2-5, with TRBD2 identical over 13 bases. Germline CDR1 LGHNA, CDR2 YNFKEQ. J was trimmed by 1 base and V by 6 bases; bases with no gene match: 8. This CDR3 spans 17 amino acids. The CDR3 sequence is CASSPGLAGALQETQYF. CDR3 DNA sequence: TGTGCCAGCAGTCCAGGACTAGCGGGGGCCCTCCAAGAGACCCAGTACTTC.

The chain recombines TRBV6-5 with TRBJ2-7; 8 bases match TRBD2. This CDR3 contains 15 residues. V lost 6 bases and J lost 5; bases outside the gene matches: 12. In germline, CDR1 is MNHEY, CDR2 SVGAGI. This CDR3 reads CASSRGGQGIHEQYF. The CDR3 nucleotides are TGTGCCAGCAGCCGCGGGGGGCAGGGGATCCACGAGCAGTACTTC.

V is TRBV3-1 and J is TRBJ2-1; D is perhaps TRBD2 (6 bases). Germline lookup yields CDR1 LGHDT and CDR2 YNNKEL (reference sequence). This CDR3 has 14 residues. Trimming left V 0 bases short and J 8 bases short, with 11 bases between. CDR3 in amino acids: CASSQDRGEDEQFF. CDR3 DNA sequence: TGTGCCAGCAGCCAAGATAGAGGGGAGGATGAGCAGTTCTTC.

The chain recombines TRBV12-3 or TRBV12-4 with TRBJ2-7; 8 bases align to TRBD1. The CDR3 sequence is 15 residues long. With V trimmed by 3 bases and J by 0 bases, 4 bases remained unmatched. CDR3 in amino acids: CASSLGTGYSYEQYF. The CDR3 nucleotides are TGTGCCAGCAGTTTGGGGACAGGCTACTCCTACGAGCAGTACTTC.

J is TRBJ2-7 and V is TRBV24-1; 7 positions agree with TRBD1. This CDR3 is built from 13 residues. Germline CDR1 reads KGHDR; CDR2 reads SFDVKD. Unmatched junction bases numbered 2, after V lost 4 bases and J lost 3 bases. DNA of the CDR3: TGTGCCACCAGTGACCGACAGGGCTACGAGCAGTACTTC. Its translation is CATSDRQGYEQYF.

V gene TRBV11-2 combines with J gene TRBJ2-1, with 10 nucleotides matching TRBD2. V dropped 1 base and J dropped 5; count of bases not matched to a gene: 8. The CDR3 is 17 amino acids. Germline assignment: CDR1 SGHAT and CDR2 FQNNGV. The CDR3 loop reads CASSLARSGGAHNEQFF. In nucleotides, the CDR3 is TGTGCCAGCAGCTTAGCTCGGAGCGGGGGGGCCCACAATGAGCAGTTCTTC.

J is TRBJ2-5 and V is TRBV30; TRBD1 or TRBD2 may be the D gene (6 bases each). The CDR3 totals 15 residues. Germline V gene sequence: CDR1 GTSNPN, CDR2 SVGIG (reference sequence). Trimming took 1 base from V and 2 from J, leaving 14 bases between them. The CDR3 sequence is CAWSGVTGTQETQYF. CDR3 DNA: TGTGCCTGGAGTGGAGTCACAGGGACTCAAGAGACCCAGTACTTC.

The chain joins TRBV30 to TRBJ2-7; 7 bases map to TRBD1. The CDR3 loop spans 12 amino acids. Germline V CDR1 and CDR2: GTSNPN, SVGIG (reference sequence). V trimming: 2 bases; J trimming: 7 bases; junction bases outside the gene matches: 5. Here the CDR3 reads CAWSLTGSEQYF. Here the CDR3 DNA reads TGTGCCTGGAGTTTGACAGGGAGTGAGCAGTACTTC. Full variable domain (remainder filled in from reference TRBV30 and TRBJ2-7): SQTIHQWPATLVQPVGSPLSLECTVEGTSNPNLYWYRQAAGRGLQLLFYSVGIGQISSEVPQNLSASRPQDRQFILSSKKLLLSDSGFYLCAWSLTGSEQYFGPGTRLTVT.

This sequence joins TRBV5-4 and TRBJ1-1; no clear D. The germline V and J ends were trimmed by 2 bases and 6 bases, with 8 bases remaining between them. The CDR3 totals 12 residues. Looked up from germline, CDR1 is SGHNT and CDR2 is YYREEE (reference sequence). The CDR3 loop reads CASSFGPSEAFF. The CDR3 nucleotides read TGTGCCAGCAGCTTTGGACCTTCTGAAGCTTTCTTT.

DNA for the CDR3: TGCAGTGCTAGAGATAGGGAGGACAGCCCTGGCCCCAATCAGCCCCAGCATTTT. Its translation is CSARDREDSPGPNQPQHF. The chain links TRBV20-1 to TRBJ1-5; tentatively, D is TRBD1 (6 bases). CDR1 is DFQATT and CDR2 is SNEGSKA in the germline V gene (reference sequence). The ends were cut back, 0 bases at V and 3 bases at J, with 21 bases in the middle. The CDR3 runs 18 residues.

J is TRBJ2-3 and V is TRBV20-1; TRBD2 matches at 12 bases. V lost 1 base to trimming and J lost 2 bases; unmatched junction nucleotides: 7. Germline CDR1 reads DFQATT; CDR2 reads SNEGSKA (reference sequence). The CDR3 length is 17 residues. The CDR3 protein is CSARATGLAGDTDTQYF. CDR3 DNA sequence: TGCAGTGCTAGAGCCACGGGACTAGCGGGCGACACAGATACGCAGTATTTT.

This chain links TRBV6-2 or TRBV6-3 with TRBJ2-3; 10 positions agree with TRBD2. Losses at the gene ends were 10 bases for V and 0 bases for J; bases not matched to a gene: 7. There are 15 residues in the CDR3. Germline V CDR1 and CDR2: MNHEY, SVGEGT. As DNA, the CDR3 is TGTGCCACCACCTTAGCGGGGGGCAGCACAGATACGCAGTATTTT. Translated: CATTLAGGSTDTQYF.

The chain combines TRBV20-1 with TRBJ2-1; the D gene is possibly TRBD2 (5 bases). The CDR3 contains 11 residues. CDR1 is DFQATT and CDR2 is SNEGSKA in the germline V gene (reference sequence). Trimming pared 0 bases from V and 10 bases from J, leaving 7 bases between. The CDR3 here is CSARDDYEQFF. The CDR3 DNA follows: TGCAGTGCTAGAGATGACTACGAGCAGTTCTTC.

The rearrangement uses TRBV7-9 and TRBJ2-2, with TRBD1 matching 8 bases. Germline V gene sequence: CDR1 SEHNR, CDR2 FQNEAQ (reference sequence). V was pared by 3 bases and J by 0 bases, with 6 bases of the junction left unmatched. This CDR3 is 17 amino acids long. This chain's CDR3 is CASSFRGQGSNTGELFF. CDR3 sequence (DNA): TGTGCCAGCAGCTTTCGTGGACAGGGTTCGAACACCGGGGAGCTGTTTTTT.

The chain employs TRBV7-9 and TRBJ2-1, with D maybe TRBD1 (5 bases). Germline lookup yields CDR1 SEHNR and CDR2 FQNEAQ (reference sequence). This CDR3 has 13 residues. Trimming left V 6 bases short and J 6 bases short, with 12 bases between. In DNA form, the CDR3 reads TGTGCCAGCAGTCATAGACAGTTCAATGAGCAGTTCTTC. It encodes CASSHRQFNEQFF.

The chain joins TRBV7-6 to TRBJ2-7, with D possibly TRBD2 on 7 matching bases. The CDR3 is 16 amino acids. Germline V CDR1 and CDR2: SGHVS, FNYEAQ. V gave up 6 bases and J gave up 1 base, with 19 bases separating them. The CDR3 spells CASSSGTGGASYEQYF. CDR3 sequence (DNA): TGTGCCAGCAGTTCTGGGACGGGGGGCGCGTCCTACGAGCAGTACTTC.

The V call is TRBV25-1, the J call TRBJ1-2; D is unclear. V lost 2 bases and J 8 bases, leaving 12 bases between the germline ends. The length of the CDR3 is 13 residues. Germline-derived CDR1 and CDR2 are MGHDK and SYGVNS. Here the CDR3 DNA reads TGTGCCAGCAGTGAAGGCCCACCCGAGGGCTACACCTTC. Protein: CASSEGPPEGYTF.

The rearrangement joins TRBV19 to TRBJ2-1; D is ambiguous. Trimming removed 3 bases from V and 7 bases from J, with 13 bases in between. The CDR3 totals 14 residues. CDR1 is LNHDA, CDR2 SQIVND, per germline (reference sequence). Here the CDR3 reads CASSMGPGWNEQFF. The CDR3 DNA reads as TGTGCCAGTAGTATGGGTCCAGGTTGGAATGAGCAGTTCTTC.

This clonotype was found once. The V and J genes are TRBV13 and TRBJ2-1, with unresolved D. Trimming removed 4 bases from V and 8 bases from J, with 15 bases in between. From germline, CDR1 is PRHDT and CDR2 FYEKMQ (reference sequence). The CDR3 totals 14 residues. The CDR3 DNA reads TGTGCCAGCAGCTCCCCCGTTTCTGGGGATGAGCAGTTCTTC. Its translation is CASSSPVSGDEQFF.

The count of this clonotype is one. J is TRBJ1-1 and V is TRBV5-8; D is undetermined. Trimming stripped 4 bases from V and 0 bases from J, with 22 bases between. The length of the CDR3 is 18 residues. The germline CDR1 and CDR2 sequences are SGHTS and YDEGEE. The CDR3 coding sequence is TGTGCCAGCAGCGGGCGGGTCGACGGCCTTAGGCTGAACACTGAAGCTTTCTTT. Residues: CASSGRVDGLRLNTEAFF. Together with reference TRBV5-8 and TRBJ1-1, the CDR3 gives the full variable domain: EAGVTQSPTHLIKTRGQQATLRCSPISGHTSVYWYQQALGLGLQFLLWYDEGEERNRGNFPPRFSGRQFPNYSSELNVNALELEDSALYLCASSGRVDGLRLNTEAFFGQGTRLTVV.

The gene calls are TRBV7-8 and TRBJ1-1; 7 nucleotides match TRBD1. From germline, CDR1 is SGHVS and CDR2 FQNEAQ. The V gene end was trimmed by 8 bases and the J gene end by 1 base; junction bases not matched to a gene: 4. This CDR3 has 13 amino acids. CDR3 loop: CASCGTANTEAFF. The CDR3 bases are TGTGCCAGCTGCGGGACAGCGAACACTGAAGCTTTCTTT. The full variable domain, with the rest looked up from reference TRBV7-8 and TRBJ1-1, is GAGVSQSPRYKVAKRGQDVALRCDPISGHVSLFWYQQALGQGPEFLTYFQNEAQLDKSGLPSDRFFAERPEGSVSTLKIQRTQQEDSAVYLCASCGTANTEAFFGQGTRLTVV.

This clonotype was counted once. V is TRBV12-3 or TRBV12-4 and J is TRBJ2-7, with D unclear. Trimming cost V 1 base and J 3 bases, with 7 bases left between them. CDR3 length: 13 residues. The CDR3 loop is CASSLVDIYEQYF. The CDR3 DNA follows: TGTGCCAGCAGTTTAGTAGACATCTACGAGCAGTACTTC.

The chain employs TRBV30 and TRBJ2-7, with TRBD1 matching over 8 bases. This CDR3 contains 14 residues. V dropped 3 bases and J dropped 0; count of bases not matched to a gene: 4. Germline lookup yields CDR1 GTSNPN and CDR2 SVGIG (reference sequence). The CDR3 nucleotides read TGTGCCTGGAGAGACAGGGGTAGCTCCTACGAGCAGTACTTC. This gives the protein CAWRDRGSSYEQYF.

The chain uses TRBV9 and TRBJ1-5, with D uncertain. CDR1 SGDLS and CDR2 YYNGEE come from the germline V gene. The CDR3 totals 15 residues. V lost 0 bases and J 4 bases, leaving 11 bases between the germline ends. The CDR3 DNA reads TGTGCCAGCAGCGTAGAAGCGGATCCTAATCAGCCCCAGCATTTT. Translation: CASSVEADPNQPQHF.